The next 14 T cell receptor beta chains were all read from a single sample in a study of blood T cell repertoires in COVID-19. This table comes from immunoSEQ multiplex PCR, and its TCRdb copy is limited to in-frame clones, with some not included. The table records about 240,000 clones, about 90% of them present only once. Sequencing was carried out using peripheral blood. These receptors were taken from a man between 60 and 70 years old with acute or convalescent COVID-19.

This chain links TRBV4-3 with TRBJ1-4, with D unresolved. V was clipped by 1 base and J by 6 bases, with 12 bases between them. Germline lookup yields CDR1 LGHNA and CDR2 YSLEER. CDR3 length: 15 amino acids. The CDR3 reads CASSQGAVPYEKLFF. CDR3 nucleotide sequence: TGCGCCAGCAGCCAAGGGGCAGTCCCCTATGAAAAACTGTTTTTT.

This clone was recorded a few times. CDR3 bases: TGTGCCAGCAGCCAAGAACCTCGGACAGTCCGAAACACCATATATTTT. Residues: CASSQEPRTVRNTIYF. The genes are TRBV4-2 and TRBJ1-3; tentatively, D is TRBD1 (6 bases). Between the trimmed V and J ends, which lost 0 bases and 5 bases, there was a span of 14 bases. Germline V gives CDR1 LGHNA, CDR2 YNFKEQ. This CDR3 region has 16 residues.

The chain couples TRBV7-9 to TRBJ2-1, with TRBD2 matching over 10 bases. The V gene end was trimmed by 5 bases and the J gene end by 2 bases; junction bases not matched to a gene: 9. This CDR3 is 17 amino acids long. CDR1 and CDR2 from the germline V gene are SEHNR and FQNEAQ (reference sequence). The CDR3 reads CASSRTKSGRAYNEQFF. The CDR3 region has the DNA TGTGCCAGCAGCCGCACCAAAAGCGGGAGGGCCTACAATGAGCAGTTCTTC.

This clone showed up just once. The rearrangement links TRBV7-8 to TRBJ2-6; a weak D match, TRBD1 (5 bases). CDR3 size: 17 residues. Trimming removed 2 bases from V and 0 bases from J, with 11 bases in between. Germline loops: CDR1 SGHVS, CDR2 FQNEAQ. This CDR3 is CASSLITGRSGANVLTF. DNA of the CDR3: TGTGCCAGCAGCTTAATAACAGGCCGCTCTGGGGCCAACGTCCTGACTTTC.

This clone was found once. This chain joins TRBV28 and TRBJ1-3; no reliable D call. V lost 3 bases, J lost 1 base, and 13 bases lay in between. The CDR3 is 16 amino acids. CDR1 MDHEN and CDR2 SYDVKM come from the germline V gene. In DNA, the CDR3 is TGTGCCAGCAGTTTTGGGCCGAAATTATCTGGAAACACCATATATTTT. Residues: CASSFGPKLSGNTIYF.

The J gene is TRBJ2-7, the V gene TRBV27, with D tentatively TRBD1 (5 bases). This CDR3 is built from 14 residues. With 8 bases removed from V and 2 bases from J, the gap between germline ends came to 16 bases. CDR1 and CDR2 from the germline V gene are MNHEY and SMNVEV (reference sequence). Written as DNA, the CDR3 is TGTGCCAGCCGGGCAGGACAACCTCCCTACGAGCAGTACTTC. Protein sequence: CASRAGQPPYEQYF.

In nucleotides, the CDR3 is TGTGCCAGCAGTCAAAGTACCCTAGTTGCCTACGAGCAGTACTTC. Its translation is CASSQSTLVAYEQYF. The chain combines TRBV6-6 with TRBJ2-7, with unresolved D. The germline V gene has CDR1 MNHNY and CDR2 SVGAGI (reference sequence). Between the trimmed V and J ends, which lost 5 bases and 2 bases, there was a span of 16 bases. The CDR3 consists of 15 residues.

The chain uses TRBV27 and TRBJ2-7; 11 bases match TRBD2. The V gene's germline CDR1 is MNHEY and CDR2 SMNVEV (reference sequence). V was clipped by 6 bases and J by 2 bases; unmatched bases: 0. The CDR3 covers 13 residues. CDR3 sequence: CASRTSGTYEQYF. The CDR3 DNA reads TGTGCCAGCAGGACTAGCGGGACCTACGAGCAGTACTTC.

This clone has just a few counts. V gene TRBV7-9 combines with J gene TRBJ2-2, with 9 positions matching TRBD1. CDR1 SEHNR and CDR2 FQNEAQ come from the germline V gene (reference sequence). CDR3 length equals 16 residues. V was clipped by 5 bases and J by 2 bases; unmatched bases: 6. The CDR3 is CASSPPGQGNTGELFF. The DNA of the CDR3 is TGTGCCAGCAGCCCGCCGGGACAGGGTAACACCGGGGAGCTGTTTTTT. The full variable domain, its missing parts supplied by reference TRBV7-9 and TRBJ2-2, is DTGVSQNPRHKITKRGQNVTFRCDPISEHNRLYWYRQTLGQGPEFLTYFQNEAQLEKSRLLSDRFSAERPKGSFSTLEIQRTEQGDSAMYLCASSPPGQGNTGELFFGEGSRLTVL.

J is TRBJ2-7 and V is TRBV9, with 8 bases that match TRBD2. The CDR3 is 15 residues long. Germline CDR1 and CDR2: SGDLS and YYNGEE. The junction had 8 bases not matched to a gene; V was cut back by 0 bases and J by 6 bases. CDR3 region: CASSVVPGGPSEQYF. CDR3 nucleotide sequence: TGTGCCAGCAGCGTAGTGCCGGGAGGGCCTAGCGAGCAGTACTTC.

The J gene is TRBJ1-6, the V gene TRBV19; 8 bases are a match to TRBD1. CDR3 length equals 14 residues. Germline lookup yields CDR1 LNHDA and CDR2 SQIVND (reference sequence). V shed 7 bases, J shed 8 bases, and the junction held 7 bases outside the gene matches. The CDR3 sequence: CASNARGQDSPLHF. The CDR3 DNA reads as TGTGCCAGTAACGCCAGGGGGCAAGATTCACCCCTCCACTTT.

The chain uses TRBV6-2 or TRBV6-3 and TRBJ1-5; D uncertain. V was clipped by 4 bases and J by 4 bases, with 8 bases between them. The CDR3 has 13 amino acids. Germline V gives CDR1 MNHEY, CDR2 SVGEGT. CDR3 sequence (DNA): TGTGCCAGCAGTTTGACGGGGAATCAGCCCCAGCATTTT. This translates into CASSLTGNQPQHF.

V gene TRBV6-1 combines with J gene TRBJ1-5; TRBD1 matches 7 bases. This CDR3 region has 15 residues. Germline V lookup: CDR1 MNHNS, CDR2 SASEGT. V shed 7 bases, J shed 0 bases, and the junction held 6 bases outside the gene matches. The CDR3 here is CASNPQGYSNQPQHF. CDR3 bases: TGTGCCAGCAACCCACAGGGGTATAGCAATCAGCCCCAGCATTTT.

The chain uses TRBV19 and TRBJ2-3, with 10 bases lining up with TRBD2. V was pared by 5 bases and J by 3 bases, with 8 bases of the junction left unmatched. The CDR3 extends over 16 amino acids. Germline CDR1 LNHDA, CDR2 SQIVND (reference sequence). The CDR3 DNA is TGTGCCAGTAGTTTCGCCGGGACTAGCGAAACAGATACGCAGTATTTT. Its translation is CASSFAGTSETDTQYF.